This TCR beta chain is drawn from a study of T cell responses to AZD1222 COVID-19 vaccine. As for the study in general: Pooling of second doses given at about 4 or about 12 weeks was done.

Details on this clone: Its antigen is currently unknown.

Measured with immunoSEQ multiplex PCR; TCRdb has only the in-frame clones, and not every one. Here the sample spans fewer than 120,000 clones, around 93% being singletons. V dropped 7 bases and J dropped 0 bases, with 10 bases sitting between them. Germline CDR1 is MNHEY and CDR2 is SVGAGI. This CDR3 region has 15 residues. Whole-study results and caveats: Clonal diversity was possibly underestimated; the donors were predominantly white British and more often female. Following two doses of AZD1222, Spike-specific TCR breadth and depth rose. Epitopes outside B.1.351 and B.1.1.7 mutated regions reportedly drew nearly half of spike TCRs.

The rearrangement uses TRBV6-5 and TRBJ2-6; D gene uncertain. The origin of this receptor is an adult in good health. Specimen: peripheral blood, collected on day 0 of AZD1222 vaccination. CDR3 region: CASTSHRSGANVLTF. CDR3 bases: TGTGCCAGCACCTCACACCGCTCTGGGGCCAACGTCCTGACTTTC.